The next 8 T cell receptor beta chains were all read from a single sample in a study of T-cell memory formation after mild COVID-19. One entry per CDR3 protein results from TCRdb running MiXCR on the 5' RACE reads. The table records 90,000 to 120,000 distinct CDR3 sequences, over 8.5% of them present only once. Input material: PBMCs or a T cell subset sorted from them (not recorded which). These receptors originate from a man between 18 and 29 years old who had mild COVID-19 (a few samples of this study predate the infection). Cell type and time point are not known.

This clonotype was counted ten times or more. This CDR3 is CASSGTGFQETQYF. For the CDR3, the DNA is TGTGCCAGCAGTGGGACAGGGTTCCAAGAGACCCAGTACTTC. V usage is TRBV27 and J usage is TRBJ2-5; the match to TRBD1 covers 9 bases. The germline gives CDR1 MNHEY, CDR2 SMNVEV (reference sequence). V trimming: 5 bases; J trimming: 1 base; junction bases outside the gene matches: 2. The CDR3 has 14 residues.

The chain recombines TRBV6-2 or TRBV6-3 with TRBJ1-5, with D unresolved. Germline CDR1 reads MNHEY; CDR2 reads SVGEGT. The V gene lost 0 bases and the J gene lost 5 bases, with 8 bases spanning the gap. The CDR3 covers 14 residues. The CDR3 DNA follows: TGTGCCAGCAGTTACTCGGGAGATTATCAGCCCCAGCATTTT. This sequence encodes CASSYSGDYQPQHF.

Only a few counts were recorded for this clonotype. The chain joins TRBV5-1 to TRBJ1-2; weak D call: TRBD1 (6 bases). Germline V lookup: CDR1 SGHRS, CDR2 YFSETQ. This CDR3 contains 17 residues. V shed 0 bases and J shed 3 bases, with 18 bases lying between them. The CDR3 bases are TGCGCCAGCAGCTTGGGCCGACAGGCGTCGACTTACTATGGCTACACCTTC. It encodes CASSLGRQASTYYGYTF.

In its sample, this clonotype was seen a few times. The rearrangement links TRBV4-3 to TRBJ2-1; no reliable D call. V was trimmed by 0 bases and J by 7 bases, leaving 10 bases between them. From germline, CDR1 is LGHNA and CDR2 YSLEER. This CDR3 has 14 residues. The CDR3, as DNA: TGCGCCAGCAGCCAAGACCCCGTAGTGAATGAGCAGTTCTTC. Amino acid sequence: CASSQDPVVNEQFF.

This clonotype was counted between two and nine times. The chain is built from TRBV12-2 and TRBJ2-4; TRBD1 is the table's D call, not checked against the DNA. TRBV12-2 counts as a pseudogene. The CDR3 is 16 residues long. CDR3 in amino acids: CASRLAGTIERNIQYF. CDR3 DNA sequence: TGTGCAAGTCGCTTAGCCGGGACCATCGAAAGGAACATTCAGTACTTC.

V usage is TRBV11-2 and J usage is TRBJ2-1, with 11 nucleotides matching TRBD2. Trimming at V came to 4 bases and at J to 8 bases, leaving 7 bases not matched to a gene. The CDR3 contains 15 residues. CDR1 is SGHAT and CDR2 is FQNNGV in the germline V gene. The CDR3 spells CASSSASGGFYEQFF. The CDR3 nucleotides read TGTGCCAGCAGCTCAGCTAGCGGGGGGTTCTATGAGCAGTTCTTC.

In its sample, this clonotype was seen a few times. V usage is TRBV7-8 and J usage is TRBJ2-3; possibly TRBD2 for D (6 bases). With 4 bases removed from V and 2 bases from J, the gap between germline ends came to 28 bases. This CDR3 has 20 residues. Germline CDR1 reads SGHVS; CDR2 reads FQNEAQ. CDR3 nucleotides: TGTGCCAGCAGCTCCCCAGTGCGGGACGATGAGGCCTGGTCCACAGATACGCAGTATTTT. This gives the protein CASSSPVRDDEAWSTDTQYF.

CDR3 DNA: TGCGCCAGCAGCCAAGGCGTCGGGACAGGGGTTGTCAATGAGCAGTTCTTC. Translated: CASSQGVGTGVVNEQFF. The J gene is TRBJ2-1, the V gene TRBV4-1, with 10 bases aligning to TRBD1. CDR1 and CDR2 from the germline V gene are MGHRA and YSYEKL. The CDR3 consists of 17 residues. Trimming cost V 1 base and J 6 bases; bases outside gene matches: 9.